The 5 T cell receptor beta chains given below trace back to one sample, sequenced in a study of cytomegalovirus exposure and HLA in healthy donors. Clones were read by immunoSEQ multiplex PCR, and TCRdb kept only the in-frame ones, dropping some. In the table there are about 220,000 clones, over 80% of which are singletons. Sequencing was performed on PBMCs. The receptors stem from a woman aged 30 to 39 in good health and CMV-seropositive.

This clone was seen just once. V is TRBV29-1 and J is TRBJ1-2; D remains unclear. V was clipped by 3 bases and J by 2 bases, with 7 bases between them. The CDR3 loop spans 12 amino acids. Germline V gene lookup returns CDR1 SQVTM and CDR2 ANQGSEA. The CDR3 DNA follows: TGCAGCGTTGAGTTAGGGAACTATGGCTACACCTTC. Translation: CSVELGNYGYTF.

The genes are TRBV6-5 and TRBJ1-1; 7 bases align to TRBD1. With 2 bases clipped from V and 0 bases from J, the junction kept 6 bases outside the gene matches. The CDR3 totals 16 residues. Germline CDR1 MNHEY, CDR2 SVGAGI. Here the CDR3 DNA reads TGTGCCAGCAGTTACGACAGGGACAGCATGAACACTGAAGCTTTCTTT. Translated: CASSYDRDSMNTEAFF.

The J gene is TRBJ1-4, the V gene TRBV13, with 7 bases aligning to TRBD1. This CDR3 has 15 amino acids. V was clipped by 4 bases and J by 7 bases; unmatched bases: 9. Per the germline V gene, CDR1 is PRHDT and CDR2 is FYEKMQ (reference sequence). The DNA of the CDR3 is TGTGCCAGCAGCTCCACGACAGGGCAGGGTGAAAAACTGTTTTTT. Translated: CASSSTTGQGEKLFF.

The rearrangement uses TRBV19 and TRBJ2-1, with 7 bases aligning to TRBD2. The V gene end was trimmed by 9 bases and the J gene end by 10 bases; junction bases not matched to a gene: 12. Germline CDR1 and CDR2: LNHDA and SQIVND (reference sequence). There are 13 residues in the CDR3. CDR3 sequence reads: CASASGGGGEQFF. CDR3 DNA: TGTGCCAGCGCGTCGGGGGGAGGAGGCGAGCAGTTCTTC.

This chain uses TRBV9 with TRBJ2-1; 8 bases line up with TRBD2. The CDR3 runs 16 residues. V shed 0 bases and J 2 bases; nucleotides not matched to a gene: 4. Looked up from germline, CDR1 is SGDLS and CDR2 is YYNGEE. CDR3 nucleotide sequence: TGTGCCAGCAGCGTAGTTGTTAGCGGGGCCTACAATGAGCAGTTCTTC. As protein: CASSVVVSGAYNEQFF.